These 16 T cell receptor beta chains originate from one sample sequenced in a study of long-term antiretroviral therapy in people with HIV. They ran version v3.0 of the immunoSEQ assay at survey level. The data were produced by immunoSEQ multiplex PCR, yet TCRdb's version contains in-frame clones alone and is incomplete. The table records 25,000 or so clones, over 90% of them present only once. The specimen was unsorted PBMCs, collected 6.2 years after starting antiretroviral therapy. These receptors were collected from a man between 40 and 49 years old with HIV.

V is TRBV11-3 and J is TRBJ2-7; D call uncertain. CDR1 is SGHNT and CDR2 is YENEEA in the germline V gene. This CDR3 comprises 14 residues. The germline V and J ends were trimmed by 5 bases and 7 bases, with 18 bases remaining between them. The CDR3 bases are TGTGCCAGCAGCCCCGGTCACGCGAGGTTGGAGCAGTACTTC. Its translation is CASSPGHARLEQYF. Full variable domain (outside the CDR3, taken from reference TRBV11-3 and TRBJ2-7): EAGVVQSPRYKIIEKKQPVAFWCNPISGHNTLYWYLQNLGQGPELLIRYENEEAVDDSQLPKDRFSAERLKGVDSTLKIQPAELGDSAVYLCASSPGHARLEQYFGPGTRLTVT.

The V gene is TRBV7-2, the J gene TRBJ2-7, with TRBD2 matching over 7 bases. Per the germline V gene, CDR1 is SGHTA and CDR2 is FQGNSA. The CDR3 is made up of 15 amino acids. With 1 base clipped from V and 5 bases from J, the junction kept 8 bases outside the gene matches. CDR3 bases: TGTGCCAGCAGCTTAGTGATCGGGGGAGGGCACGAGCAGTACTTC. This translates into CASSLVIGGGHEQYF.

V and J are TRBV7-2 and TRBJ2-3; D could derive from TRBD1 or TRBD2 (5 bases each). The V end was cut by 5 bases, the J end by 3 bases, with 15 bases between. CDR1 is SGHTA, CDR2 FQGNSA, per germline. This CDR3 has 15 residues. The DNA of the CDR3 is TGTGCCAGCAGCCGCCGGGACGGCAGAACAGATACGCAGTATTTT. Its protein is CASSRRDGRTDTQYF.

CDR3 bases: TGTGCCAGCAGCGACTTCGCCCGGGACGGGAATGAGCAGTTCTTC. It encodes CASSDFARDGNEQFF. The gene calls are TRBV11-2 and TRBJ2-1; the D call may be TRBD1 or TRBD2 (5 bases each). The CDR3 consists of 15 residues. Germline loops: CDR1 SGHAT, CDR2 FQNNGV. V was trimmed by 5 bases and J by 7 bases, leaving 18 bases between them.

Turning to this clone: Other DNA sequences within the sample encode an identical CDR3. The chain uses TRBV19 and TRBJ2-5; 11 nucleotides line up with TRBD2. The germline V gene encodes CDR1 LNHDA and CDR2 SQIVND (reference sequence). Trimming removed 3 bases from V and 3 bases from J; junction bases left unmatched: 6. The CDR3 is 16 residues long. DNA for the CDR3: TGTGCCAGTAGTATTAGAGGGACTAGCGGAGAAGAGACCCAGTACTTC. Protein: CASSIRGTSGEETQYF.

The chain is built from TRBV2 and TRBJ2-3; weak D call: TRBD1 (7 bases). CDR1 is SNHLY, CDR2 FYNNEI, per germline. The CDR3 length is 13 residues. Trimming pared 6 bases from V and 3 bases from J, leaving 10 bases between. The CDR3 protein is CASSPGGTDTQYF. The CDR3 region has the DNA TGTGCCAGCAGCCCAGGGGGGACAGATACGCAGTATTTT.

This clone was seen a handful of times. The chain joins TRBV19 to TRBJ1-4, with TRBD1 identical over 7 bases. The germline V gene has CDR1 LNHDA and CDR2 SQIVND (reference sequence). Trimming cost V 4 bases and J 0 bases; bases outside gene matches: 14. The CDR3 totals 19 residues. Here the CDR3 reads CASSKRRDSLVATNEKLFF. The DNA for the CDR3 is TGTGCCAGTAGTAAGCGAAGGGACAGTCTAGTTGCAACTAATGAAAAACTGTTTTTT. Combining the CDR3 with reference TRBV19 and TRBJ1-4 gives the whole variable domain DGGITQSPKYLFRKEGQNVTLSCEQNLNHDAMYWYRQDPGQGLRLIYYSQIVNDFQKGDIAEGYSVSREKKESFPLTVTSAQKNPTAFYLCASSKRRDSLVATNEKLFFGSGTQLSVL.

This CDR3 is CASSYATNEKLFF. In nucleotides, the CDR3 is TGCGCCAGCAGCTATGCAACTAATGAAAAACTGTTTTTT. The chain carries TRBV5-1 and TRBJ1-4; D is uncertain. CDR3 length equals 13 residues. Trimming took 3 bases from V and 0 from J, leaving 3 bases between them. Germline V lookup: CDR1 SGHRS, CDR2 YFSETQ.

DNA for the CDR3: TGTGCCATCAGTGAGACCTATGAAGCTTTCTTT. This sequence encodes CAISETYEAFF. The chain joins TRBV10-3 to TRBJ1-1; D unresolved. CDR1 is ENHRY and CDR2 is SYGVKD in the germline V gene. Between the trimmed V and J ends, which lost 2 bases and 7 bases, there was a span of 5 bases. CDR3 length equals 11 residues.

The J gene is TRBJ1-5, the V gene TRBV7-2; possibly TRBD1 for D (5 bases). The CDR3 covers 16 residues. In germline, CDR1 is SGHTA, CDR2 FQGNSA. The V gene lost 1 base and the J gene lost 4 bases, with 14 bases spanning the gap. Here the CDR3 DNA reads TGTGCCAGCAGCTTAGTAGGGCAGGGAGGTAATCAGCCCCAGCATTTT. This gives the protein CASSLVGQGGNQPQHF. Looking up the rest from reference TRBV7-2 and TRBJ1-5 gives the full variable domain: GAGVSQSPSNKVTEKGKDVELRCDPISGHTALYWYRQSLGQGLEFLIYFQGNSAPDKSGLPSDRFSAERTGGSVSTLTIQRTQQEDSAVYLCASSLVGQGGNQPQHFGDGTRLSIL.

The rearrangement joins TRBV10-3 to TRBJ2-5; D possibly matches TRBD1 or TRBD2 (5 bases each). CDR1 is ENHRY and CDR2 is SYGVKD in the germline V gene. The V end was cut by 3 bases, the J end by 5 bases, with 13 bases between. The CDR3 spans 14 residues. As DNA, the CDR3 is TGTGCCATCAGTGAATCGGAGGCAGGGGAGACCCAGTACTTC. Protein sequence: CAISESEAGETQYF.

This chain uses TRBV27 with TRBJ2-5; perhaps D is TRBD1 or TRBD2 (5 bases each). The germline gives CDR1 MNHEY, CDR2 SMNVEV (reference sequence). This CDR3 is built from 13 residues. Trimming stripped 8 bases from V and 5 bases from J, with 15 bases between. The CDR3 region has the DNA TGTGCCAGCCATCGGGGACCTCGGGAGACCCAGTACTTC. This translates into CASHRGPRETQYF.

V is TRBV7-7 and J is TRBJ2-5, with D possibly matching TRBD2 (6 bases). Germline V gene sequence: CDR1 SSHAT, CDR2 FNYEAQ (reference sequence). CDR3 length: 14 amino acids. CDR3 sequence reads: CASGTHGVQETQYF. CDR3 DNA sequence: TGTGCTAGCGGAACGCACGGGGTCCAAGAGACCCAGTACTTC.

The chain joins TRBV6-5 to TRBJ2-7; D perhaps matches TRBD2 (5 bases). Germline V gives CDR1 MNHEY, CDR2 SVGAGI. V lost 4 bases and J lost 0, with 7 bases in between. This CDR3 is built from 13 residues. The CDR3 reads CASSWLASYEQYF. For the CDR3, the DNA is TGTGCCAGCAGTTGGCTAGCCTCCTACGAGCAGTACTTC.

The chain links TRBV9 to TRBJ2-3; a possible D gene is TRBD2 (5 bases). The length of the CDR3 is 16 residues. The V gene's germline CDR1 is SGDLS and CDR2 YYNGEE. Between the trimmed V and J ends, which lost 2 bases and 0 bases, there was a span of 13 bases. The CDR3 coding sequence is TGTGCCAGCAGCGTGAAAGCGGACGGAAGCACAGATACGCAGTATTTT. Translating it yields CASSVKADGSTDTQYF.

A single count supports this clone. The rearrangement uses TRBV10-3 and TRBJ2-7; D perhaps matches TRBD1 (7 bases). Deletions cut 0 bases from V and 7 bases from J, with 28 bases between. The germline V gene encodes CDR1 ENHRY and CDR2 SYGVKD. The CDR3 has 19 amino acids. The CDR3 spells CAISESRGGRAGGQGEQYF. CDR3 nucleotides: TGTGCCATCAGTGAGTCGCGGGGAGGAAGGGCAGGGGGTCAAGGGGAGCAGTACTTC.